These T cell receptor beta chains were read from a single sample in a study of cytomegalovirus exposure and HLA in healthy donors. TCRdb keeps only in-frame clones here, not all; method: immunoSEQ multiplex PCR. The sample includes about 160,000 clones, 80% of them seen just once. Source material: PBMCs. These receptors were collected from a man between 18 and 29 years old in good health and CMV-seropositive. Both conserved end residues are part of each CDR3. Each record gives: V gene, J gene, CDR3 length, D gene, CDR3 DNA, CDR3 protein. The D gene is left open where the match is weak.

V: TRBV7-2
J: TRBJ2-6
length: 19
D: TRBD1
DNA: TGTGCCAGCAGCTTCACTCCGGGACAGAGCAACTCTGGGGCCAACGTCCTGACTTTC
CDR3: CASSFTPGQSNSGANVLTF

V: TRBV7-9
J: TRBJ2-1
length: 12
D: NA
DNA: TGTGCCTGTTACGGGATTAACAATGAGCAGTTCTTC
CDR3: CACYGINNEQFF

V: TRBV7-9
J: TRBJ1-4
length: 12
D: NA
DNA: TGTGCCAGCAGCTGGGCCAATGAAAAACTGTTTTTT
CDR3: CASSWANEKLFF

V: TRBV5-6
J: TRBJ2-2
length: 17
D: TRBD1
DNA: TGTGCCAGCAGCTCCCGAGGGACAGGGGGAAACACCGGGGAGCTGTTTTTT
CDR3: CASSSRGTGGNTGELFF

V: TRBV5-1
J: TRBJ2-2
length: 14
D: TRBD1
DNA: TGCGCCAGCAGCTCCGGACAGGGCACCGGGGAGCTGTTTTTT
CDR3: CASSSGQGTGELFF

V: TRBV5-6
J: TRBJ1-2
length: 15
D: NA
DNA: TGTGCCAGCAGCCTAATATCTGGGAGAGGCTATGGCTACACCTTC
CDR3: CASSLISGRGYGYTF

V: TRBV7-9
J: TRBJ1-1
length: 15
D: TRBD1
DNA: TGTGCCAGCAGCATGTGGACAGGGAGGAACACTGAAGCTTTCTTT
CDR3: CASSMWTGRNTEAFF

V: TRBV6-6
J: TRBJ2-2
length: 15
D: TRBD1
DNA: TGTGCCAGCAGAGCAGGACAGGGCGGAACCGGGGAGCTGTTTTTT
CDR3: CASRAGQGGTGELFF

V: TRBV7-3
J: TRBJ2-6
length: 17
D: NA
DNA: TGTGCCAGCAGCTCTTCTCGACAGACCTCTGGGGCCAACGTCCTGACTTTC
CDR3: CASSSSRQTSGANVLTF

V: TRBV7-2
J: TRBJ2-5
length: 13
D: NA
DNA: TGTGCCAGCAGCTTTACTAGCCCAGAGACCCAGTACTTC
CDR3: CASSFTSPETQYF

V: TRBV5-1
J: TRBJ1-6
length: 14
D: NA
DNA: TGCGCCAGCAGCCAAACAGGAAACAATTCACCCCTCCACTTT
CDR3: CASSQTGNNSPLHF

V: TRBV30
J: TRBJ1-4
length: 12
D: TRBD1
DNA: TGTGCCTGGAAGGCAGGGGGCGAAAAACTGTTTTTT
CDR3: CAWKAGGEKLFF

V: TRBV7-9
J: TRBJ2-3
length: 13
D: NA
DNA: TGTGCCAGCAGTTCCCACCAGGCAGATACGCAGTATTTT
CDR3: CASSSHQADTQYF